This T cell receptor (beta chain) originates from a study of T cell changes during pregnancy in multiple sclerosis. Repertoires were generated with immunoSEQ multiplex PCR, while TCRdb's copy carries only in-frame clones and drops some. The sample has about 58,000 clones; 91% are singletons. The ends lost 5 bases at V and 3 bases at J; junction bases unmatched: 7. Germline CDR1 SGHRS, CDR2 YFSETQ. CDR3 length: 15 amino acids. Material: CD4+ T cells from peripheral blood mononuclear cells, obtained after pregnancy. The genes are TRBV5-1 and TRBJ2-1, with TRBD2 identical over 8 bases. The TCR originated in a female donor in good health, enrolled as a control in a pregnancy study. CDR3 nucleotides: TGCGCCAGCAGTCTGCGGGGGGCTCTCTACAATGAGCAGTTCTTC. The encoded protein is CASSLRGALYNEQFF. Variable domain in full (rest from reference TRBV5-1 and TRBJ2-1): KAGVTQTPRYLIKTRGQQVTLSCSPISGHRSVSWYQQTPGQGLQFLFEYFSETQRNKGNFPGRFSGRQFSNSRSEMNVSTLELGDSALYLCASSLRGALYNEQFFGPGTRLTVL.